The source of this T cell receptor (beta chain) is a study of T cells in Graves' hyperthyroidism and ophthalmopathy. A few counts support this clonotype. The antigen remains undetermined. Researchers amplified the TCR beta CDR3 regions from RNA transcripts. First-round RT-PCR of the TCR CDR3 relied on the HTBI primer set. A single record per CDR3 protein comes from TCRdb applying MiXCR to the multiplex PCR reads. The sample lists 200,000 to 250,000 distinct CDR3 sequences; roughly a sixth were seen once. Whole-study findings and limits: Most thyroid clonotypes that were expanded above 0.001 also turned up in blood. Ophthalmopathy was identified by the model a median about 6 months ahead of onset.

Material for sequencing was blood. The receptor was derived from a woman in her forties or fifties with Graves' hyperthyroidism.

The CDR3 here is CASSSVLGYGYTF. The CDR3 DNA is TGTGCCAGCAGCTCGGTACTTGGGTATGGCTACACCTTC. The chain carries TRBV9 and TRBJ1-2, with D unclear. CDR1 and CDR2 (germline): SGDLS, YYNGEE. Deletions cut 4 bases from V and 5 bases from J, with 12 bases between. This CDR3 has 13 amino acids.